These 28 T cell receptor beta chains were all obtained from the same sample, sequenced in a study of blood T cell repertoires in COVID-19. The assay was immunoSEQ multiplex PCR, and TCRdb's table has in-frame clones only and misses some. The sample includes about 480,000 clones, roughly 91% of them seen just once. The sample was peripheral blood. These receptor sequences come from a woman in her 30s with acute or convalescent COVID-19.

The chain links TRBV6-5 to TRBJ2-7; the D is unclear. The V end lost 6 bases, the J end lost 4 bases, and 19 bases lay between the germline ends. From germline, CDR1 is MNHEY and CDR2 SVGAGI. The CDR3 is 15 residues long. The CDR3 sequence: CASRDTNRRIYEQYF. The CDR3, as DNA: TGTGCCAGCAGAGATACGAATAGAAGAATTTACGAGCAGTACTTC.

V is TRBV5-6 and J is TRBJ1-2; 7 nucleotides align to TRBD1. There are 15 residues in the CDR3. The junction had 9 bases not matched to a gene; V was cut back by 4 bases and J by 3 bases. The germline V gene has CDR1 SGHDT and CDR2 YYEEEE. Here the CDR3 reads CASSGGQTLDYGYTF. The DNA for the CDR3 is TGTGCCAGCAGCGGGGGACAGACCCTAGACTATGGCTACACCTTC.

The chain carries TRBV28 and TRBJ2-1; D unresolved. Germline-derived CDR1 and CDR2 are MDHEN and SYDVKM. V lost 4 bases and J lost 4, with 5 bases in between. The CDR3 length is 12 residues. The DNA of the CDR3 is TGTGCCAGCAGTTATAATTACAATGAGCAGTTCTTC. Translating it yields CASSYNYNEQFF.

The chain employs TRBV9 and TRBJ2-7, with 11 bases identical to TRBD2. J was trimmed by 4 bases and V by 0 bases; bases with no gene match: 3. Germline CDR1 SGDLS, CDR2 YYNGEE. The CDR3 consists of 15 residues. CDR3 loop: CASSVVGTSGYEQYF. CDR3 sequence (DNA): TGTGCCAGCAGCGTAGTCGGGACTAGCGGATACGAGCAGTACTTC. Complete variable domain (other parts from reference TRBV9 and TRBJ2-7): DSGVTQTPKHLITATGQRVTLRCSPRSGDLSVYWYQQSLDQGLQFLIQYYNGEERAKGNILERFSAQQFPDLHSELNLSSLELGDSALYFCASSVVGTSGYEQYFGPGTRLTVT.

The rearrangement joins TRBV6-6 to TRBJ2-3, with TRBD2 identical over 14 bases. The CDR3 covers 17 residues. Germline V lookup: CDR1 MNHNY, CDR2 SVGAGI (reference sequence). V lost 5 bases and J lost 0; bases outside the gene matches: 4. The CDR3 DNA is TGTGCCAGCAGTCAGGGACTAGCGGGGGTTAGCACAGATACGCAGTATTTT. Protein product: CASSQGLAGVSTDTQYF.

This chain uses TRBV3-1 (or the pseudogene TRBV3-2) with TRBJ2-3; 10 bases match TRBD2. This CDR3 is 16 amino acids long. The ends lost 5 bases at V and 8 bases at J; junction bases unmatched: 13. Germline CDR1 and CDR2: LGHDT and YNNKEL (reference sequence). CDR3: CASSSGASGGQGTQYF. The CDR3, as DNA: TGTGCCAGCAGCTCCGGCGCTAGCGGGGGTCAAGGTACGCAGTATTTT.

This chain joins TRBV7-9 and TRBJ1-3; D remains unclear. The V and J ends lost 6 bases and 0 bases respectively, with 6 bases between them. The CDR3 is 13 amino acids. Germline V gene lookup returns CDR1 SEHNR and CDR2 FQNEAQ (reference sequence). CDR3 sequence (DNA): TGTGCCAGCAGACAGTCCTCTGGAAACACCATATATTTT. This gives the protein CASRQSSGNTIYF.

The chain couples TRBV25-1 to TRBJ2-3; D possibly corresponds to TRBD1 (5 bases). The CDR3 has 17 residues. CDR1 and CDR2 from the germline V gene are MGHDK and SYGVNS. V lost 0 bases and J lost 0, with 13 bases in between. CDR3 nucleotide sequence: TGTGCCAGCAGTGAATATCGCACAGGAACTAGCACAGATACGCAGTATTTT. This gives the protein CASSEYRTGTSTDTQYF.

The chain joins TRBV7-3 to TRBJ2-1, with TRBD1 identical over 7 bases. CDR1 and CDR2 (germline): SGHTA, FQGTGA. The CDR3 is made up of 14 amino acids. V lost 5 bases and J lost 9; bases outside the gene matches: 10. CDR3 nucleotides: TGTGCCAGCAGCAGGGGGCAGGGGATAGGTGAGCAGTTCTTC. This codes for CASSRGQGIGEQFF. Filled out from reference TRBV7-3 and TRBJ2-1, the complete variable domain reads GAGVSQTPSNKVTEKGKYVELRCDPISGHTALYWYRQSLGQGPEFLIYFQGTGAADDSGLPNDRFFAVRPEGSVSTLKIQRTERGDSAVYLCASSRGQGIGEQFFGPGTRLTVL.

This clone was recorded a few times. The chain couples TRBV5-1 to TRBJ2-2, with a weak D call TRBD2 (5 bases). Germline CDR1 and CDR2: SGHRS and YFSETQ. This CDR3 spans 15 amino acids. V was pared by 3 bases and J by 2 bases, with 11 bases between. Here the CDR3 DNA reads TGCGCCAGCAGCTGGAGTCGGGGAAACACCGGGGAGCTGTTTTTT. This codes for CASSWSRGNTGELFF.

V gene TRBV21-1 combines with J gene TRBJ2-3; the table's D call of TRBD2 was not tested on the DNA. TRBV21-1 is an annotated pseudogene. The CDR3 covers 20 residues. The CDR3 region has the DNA TGTGCCAGCAGCAAAACCGTTTGGACTCGACTAGCGGCCCTCACAGATACGCAGTATTTT. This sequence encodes CASSKTVWTRLAALTDTQYF.

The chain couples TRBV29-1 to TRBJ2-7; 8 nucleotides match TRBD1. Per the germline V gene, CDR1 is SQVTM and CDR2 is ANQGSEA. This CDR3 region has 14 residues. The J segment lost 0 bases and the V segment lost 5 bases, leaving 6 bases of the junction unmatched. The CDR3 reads CSVTGQGGSYEQYF. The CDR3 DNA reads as TGCAGCGTTACCGGACAGGGTGGCTCCTACGAGCAGTACTTC.

CDR3 in DNA: TGCAGCGTTGTGGACAGGGCCCTAGGCTACACCTTC. Translation: CSVVDRALGYTF. This sequence joins TRBV29-1 and TRBJ1-2, with 8 nucleotides matching TRBD1. The CDR3 is 12 residues long. V lost 4 bases to trimming and J lost 8 bases; unmatched junction nucleotides: 6. Looked up from germline, CDR1 is SQVTM and CDR2 is ANQGSEA.

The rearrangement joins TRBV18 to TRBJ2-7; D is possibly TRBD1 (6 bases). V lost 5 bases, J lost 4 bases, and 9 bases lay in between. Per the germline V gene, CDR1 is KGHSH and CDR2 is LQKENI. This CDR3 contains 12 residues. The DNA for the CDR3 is TGTGCCAGCTCAGATACAGGGTACGAGCAGTACTTC. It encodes CASSDTGYEQYF.

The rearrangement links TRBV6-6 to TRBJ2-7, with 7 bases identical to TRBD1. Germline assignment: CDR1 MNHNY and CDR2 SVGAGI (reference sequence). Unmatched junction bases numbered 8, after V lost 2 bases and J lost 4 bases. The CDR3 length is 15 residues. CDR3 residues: CASSYPTGPLYEQYF. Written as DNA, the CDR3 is TGTGCCAGCAGTTACCCGACAGGGCCCCTTTACGAGCAGTACTTC.

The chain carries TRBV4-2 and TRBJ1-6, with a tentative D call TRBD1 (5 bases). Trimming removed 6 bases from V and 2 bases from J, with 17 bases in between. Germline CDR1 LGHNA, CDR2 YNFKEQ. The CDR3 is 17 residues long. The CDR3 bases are TGTGCCAGCAGGCACATCAGGGAGGGCGCCTATAATTCACCCCTCCACTTT. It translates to CASRHIREGAYNSPLHF.

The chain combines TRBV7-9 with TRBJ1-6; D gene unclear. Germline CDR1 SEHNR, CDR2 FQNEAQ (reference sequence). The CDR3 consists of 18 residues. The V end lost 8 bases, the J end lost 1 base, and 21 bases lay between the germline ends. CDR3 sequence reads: CASSDGDRSQSYNSPLHF. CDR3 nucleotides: TGTGCCAGCTCCGACGGGGATAGGAGTCAGTCCTATAATTCACCCCTCCACTTT.

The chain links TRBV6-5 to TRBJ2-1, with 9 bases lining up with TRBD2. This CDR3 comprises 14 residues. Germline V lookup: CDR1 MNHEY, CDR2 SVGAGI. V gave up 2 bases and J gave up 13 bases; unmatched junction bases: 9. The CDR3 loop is CASSYHGVAGVQFF. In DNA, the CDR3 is TGTGCCAGCAGTTACCACGGGGTAGCGGGGGTTCAGTTCTTC.

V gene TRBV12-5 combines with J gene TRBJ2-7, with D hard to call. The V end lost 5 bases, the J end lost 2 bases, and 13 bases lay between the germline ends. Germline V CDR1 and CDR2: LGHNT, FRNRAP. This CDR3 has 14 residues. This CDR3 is CASGLPPGTYEQYF. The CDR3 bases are TGTGCTAGTGGTCTCCCCCCAGGAACCTACGAGCAGTACTTC.

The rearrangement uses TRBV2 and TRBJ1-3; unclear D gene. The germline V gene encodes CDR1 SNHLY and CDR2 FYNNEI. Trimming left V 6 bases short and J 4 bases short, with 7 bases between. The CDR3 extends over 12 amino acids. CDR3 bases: TGTGCCAGCAGGCTCGGGGGAAACACCATATATTTT. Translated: CASRLGGNTIYF.

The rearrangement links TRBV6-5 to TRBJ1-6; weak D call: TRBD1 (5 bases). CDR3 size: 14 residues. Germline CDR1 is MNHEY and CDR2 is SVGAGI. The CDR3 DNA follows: TGTGCTTGCGGGACCGGCTCCTATAATTCACCCCTCCACTTT. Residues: CACGTGSYNSPLHF.

The CDR3 reads CASSLGDLNTEAFF. In DNA form, the CDR3 reads TGCGCCAGCAGCTTGGGAGATTTGAACACTGAAGCTTTCTTT. This chain links TRBV5-1 with TRBJ1-1; D gene unclear. Germline CDR1 is SGHRS and CDR2 is YFSETQ. V was trimmed by 0 bases and J by 0 bases, leaving 6 bases between them. The CDR3 contains 14 residues.

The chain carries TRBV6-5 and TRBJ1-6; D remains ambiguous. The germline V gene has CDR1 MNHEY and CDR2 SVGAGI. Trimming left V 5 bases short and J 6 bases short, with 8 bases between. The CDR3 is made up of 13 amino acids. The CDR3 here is CASSLRFNSPLHF. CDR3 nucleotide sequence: TGTGCCAGCAGTCTCAGGTTTAATTCACCCCTCCACTTT.

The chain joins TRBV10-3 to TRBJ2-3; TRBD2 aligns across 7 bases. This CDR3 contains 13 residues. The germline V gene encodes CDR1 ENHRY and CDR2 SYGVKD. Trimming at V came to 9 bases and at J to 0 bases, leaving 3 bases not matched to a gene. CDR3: CAIGGGSTDTQYF. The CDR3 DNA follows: TGTGCCATTGGGGGGGGGAGCACAGATACGCAGTATTTT.

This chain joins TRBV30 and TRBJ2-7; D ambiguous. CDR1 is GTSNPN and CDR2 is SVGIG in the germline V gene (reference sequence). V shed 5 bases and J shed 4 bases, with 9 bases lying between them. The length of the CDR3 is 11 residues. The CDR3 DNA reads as TGTGCCTGGCGCCAGGATTACGAGCAGTACTTC. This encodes CAWRQDYEQYF.

The CDR3 nucleotides read TGCGCCAGCAGCTTGGGGGGCTCGGTTACTGAAGCTTTCTTT. Translated: CASSLGGSVTEAFF. V gene TRBV5-1 combines with J gene TRBJ1-1, with D tentatively TRBD1 (5 bases). V was trimmed by 0 bases and J by 5 bases, leaving 11 bases between them. Looked up from germline, CDR1 is SGHRS and CDR2 is YFSETQ. This CDR3 contains 14 residues.

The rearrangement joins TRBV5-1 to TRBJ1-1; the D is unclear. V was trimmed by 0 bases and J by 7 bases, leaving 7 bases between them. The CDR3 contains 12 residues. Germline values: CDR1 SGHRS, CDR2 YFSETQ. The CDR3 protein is CASSLARGEAFF. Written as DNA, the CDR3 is TGCGCCAGCAGCTTGGCCCGCGGTGAAGCTTTCTTT.

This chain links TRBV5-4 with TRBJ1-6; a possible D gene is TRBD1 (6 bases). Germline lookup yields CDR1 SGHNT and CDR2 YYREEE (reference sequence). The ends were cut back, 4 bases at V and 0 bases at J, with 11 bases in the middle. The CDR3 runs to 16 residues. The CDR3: CASSPQQGSYNSPLHF. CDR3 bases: TGTGCCAGCAGCCCTCAACAGGGCTCCTATAATTCACCCCTCCACTTT. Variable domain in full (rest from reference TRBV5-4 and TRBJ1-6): ETGVTQSPTHLIKTRGQQVTLRCSSQSGHNTVSWYQQALGQGPQFIFQYYREEENGRGNFPPRFSGLQFPNYSSELNVNALELDDSALYLCASSPQQGSYNSPLHFGNGTRLTVT.